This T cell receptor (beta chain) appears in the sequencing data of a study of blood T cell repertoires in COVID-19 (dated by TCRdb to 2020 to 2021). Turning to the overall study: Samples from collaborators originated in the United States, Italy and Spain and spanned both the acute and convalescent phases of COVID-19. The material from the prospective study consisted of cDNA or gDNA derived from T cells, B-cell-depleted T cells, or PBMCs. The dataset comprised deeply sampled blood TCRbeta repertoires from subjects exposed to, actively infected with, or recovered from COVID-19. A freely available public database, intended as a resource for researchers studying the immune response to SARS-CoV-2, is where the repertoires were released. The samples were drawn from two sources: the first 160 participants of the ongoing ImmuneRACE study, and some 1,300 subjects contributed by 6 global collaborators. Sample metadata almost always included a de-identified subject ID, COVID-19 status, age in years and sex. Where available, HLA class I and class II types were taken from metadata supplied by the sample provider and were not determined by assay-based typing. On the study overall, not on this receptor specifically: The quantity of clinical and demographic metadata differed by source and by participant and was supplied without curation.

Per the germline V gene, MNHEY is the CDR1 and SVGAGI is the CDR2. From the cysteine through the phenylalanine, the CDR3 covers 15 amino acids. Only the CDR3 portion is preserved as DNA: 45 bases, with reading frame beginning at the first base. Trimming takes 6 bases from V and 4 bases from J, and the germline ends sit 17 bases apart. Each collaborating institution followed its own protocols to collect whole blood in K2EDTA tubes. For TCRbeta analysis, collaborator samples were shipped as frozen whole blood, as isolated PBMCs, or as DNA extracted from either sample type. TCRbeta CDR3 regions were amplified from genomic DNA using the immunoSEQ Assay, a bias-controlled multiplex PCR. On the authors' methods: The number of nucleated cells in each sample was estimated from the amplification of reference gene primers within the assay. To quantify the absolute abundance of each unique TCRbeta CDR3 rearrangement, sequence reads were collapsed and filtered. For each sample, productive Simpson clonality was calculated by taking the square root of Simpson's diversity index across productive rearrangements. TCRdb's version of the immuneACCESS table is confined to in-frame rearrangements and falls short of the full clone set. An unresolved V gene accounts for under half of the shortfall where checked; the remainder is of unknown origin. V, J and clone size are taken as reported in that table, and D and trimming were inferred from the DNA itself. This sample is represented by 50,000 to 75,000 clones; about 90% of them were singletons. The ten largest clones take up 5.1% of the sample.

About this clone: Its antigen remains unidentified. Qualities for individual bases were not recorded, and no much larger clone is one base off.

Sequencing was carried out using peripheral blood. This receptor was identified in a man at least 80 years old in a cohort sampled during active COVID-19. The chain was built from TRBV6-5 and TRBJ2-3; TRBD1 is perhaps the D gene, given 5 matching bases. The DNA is TGTGCCAGCAGCCCAAAGGGCAGGGTCGCAGATACGCAGTATTTT. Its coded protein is CASSPKGRVADTQYF.